This record covers a single T cell receptor (beta chain). Profiling that covered TCR beta VDJ and CDR3 relied on genomic DNA as its template. TCRdb recomputed calls from the reads with MiXCR, one row per CDR3 protein. The table records 300,000 or so distinct CDR3 sequences, 56% of them present only once. Sequencing involved patients with CD8+CD57+ cell expansion previously shown by flow cytometry. V was clipped by 4 bases and J by 12 bases; unmatched bases: 10. Germline CDR1 SEHNR, CDR2 FQNEAQ (reference sequence). The CDR3 is made up of 15 amino acids. The sample belongs to a study of CD8+CD57+ T cells in acquired aplastic anemia.

Sequenced material: sorted CD4+, CD8+, or CD8+CD57+ T cells (not recorded which) from PBMCs. This TCR came from a human donor with aplastic anemia. The chain couples TRBV7-9 to TRBJ2-1, with 12 bases fitting TRBD2. Here the CDR3 reads CASSSLAGGRALQFF. CDR3 sequence (DNA): TGTGCCAGCAGCTCTCTAGCGGGAGGGCGAGCGCTGCAGTTCTTC.